The 8 T cell receptor beta chains listed next were all sequenced from one sample in a study of T cell responses to AZD1222 COVID-19 vaccine. Clones were sequenced by immunoSEQ multiplex PCR, and TCRdb holds only the in-frame ones, with some missing. The table lists about 140,000 clones. The material sequenced was peripheral blood. The receptors shown here come from an adult in good health.

V usage is TRBV4-1 and J usage is TRBJ1-4; D ambiguous. Germline CDR1 and CDR2: MGHRA and YSYEKL. The CDR3 has 12 amino acids. Between the trimmed V and J ends, which lost 0 bases and 11 bases, there was a span of 7 bases. Here the CDR3 reads CASSQDRRKLFF. CDR3 in DNA: TGCGCCAGCAGCCAAGATCGGAGGAAACTGTTTTTT.

V is TRBV28 and J is TRBJ1-1; no definite D call. V shed 3 bases and J shed 5 bases, with 13 bases lying between them. Germline-derived CDR1 and CDR2 are MDHEN and SYDVKM. CDR3 length: 14 amino acids. The CDR3 DNA is TGTGCCAGCAGTTTTGGACGGGTAGGGACTGAAGCTTTCTTT. Residues: CASSFGRVGTEAFF. The complete variable domain, with remaining parts taken from reference TRBV28 and TRBJ1-1, reads DVKVTQSSRYLVKRTGEKVFLECVQDMDHENMFWYRQDPGLGLRLIYFSYDVKMKEKGDIPEGYSVSREKKERFSLILESASTNQTSMYLCASSFGRVGTEAFFGQGTRLTVV.

J is TRBJ2-1 and V is TRBV3-1 (or the pseudogene TRBV3-2); unclear D gene. The CDR3 extends over 16 amino acids. CDR1 is LGHDT, CDR2 YNNKEL, per germline (reference sequence). Trimming left V 5 bases short and J 3 bases short, with 17 bases between. CDR3 nucleotides: TGTGCCAGCAGCTCCACGGACGGACGGGTCTACAATGAGCAGTTCTTC. Protein sequence: CASSSTDGRVYNEQFF.

J is TRBJ2-2 and V is TRBV6-1; 9 nucleotides agree with TRBD1. The CDR3 sequence is 16 residues long. Trimming cost V 2 bases and J 7 bases; bases outside gene matches: 8. CDR1 is MNHNS, CDR2 SASEGT, per germline. CDR3: CASSELGQGIGGELFF. CDR3 nucleotides: TGTGCCAGCAGTGAACTGGGACAGGGAATTGGCGGGGAGCTGTTTTTT.

This chain uses TRBV2 with TRBJ1-5; tentatively, D is TRBD1 (5 bases). CDR3 size: 14 residues. Trimming left V 5 bases short and J 3 bases short, with 11 bases between. Germline CDR1 reads SNHLY; CDR2 reads FYNNEI. The CDR3 nucleotides read TGTGCCAGCAGTTCCCAGGGAGTCAATCAGCCCCAGCATTTT. Residues: CASSSQGVNQPQHF. Full variable domain (outside the CDR3, taken from reference TRBV2 and TRBJ1-5): EPEVTQTPSHQVTQMGQEVILRCVPISNHLYFYWYRQILGQKVEFLVSFYNNEISEKSEIFDDQFSVERPDGSNFTLKIRSTKLEDSAMYFCASSSQGVNQPQHFGDGTRLSIL.

This rearrangement joins TRBV2 to TRBJ2-2; 7 bases agree with TRBD1. The CDR3 extends over 15 amino acids. Unmatched junction bases numbered 3, after V lost 5 bases and J lost 0 bases. Germline CDR1 reads SNHLY; CDR2 reads FYNNEI. CDR3 sequence reads: CASSPTGPNTGELFF. The CDR3 DNA is TGTGCCAGCAGTCCGACAGGGCCGAACACCGGGGAGCTGTTTTTT.

This chain joins TRBV9 and TRBJ2-3; D tentatively reads TRBD1 or TRBD2 (6 bases each). There are 15 residues in the CDR3. The V end was cut by 2 bases, the J end by 2 bases, with 12 bases between. Germline-derived CDR1 and CDR2 are SGDLS and YYNGEE. The chain's CDR3 is CASSVTGGSTDTQYF. CDR3 nucleotide sequence: TGTGCCAGCAGCGTGACCGGGGGCTCCACAGATACGCAGTATTTT.

The chain couples TRBV6-4 to TRBJ2-1; a possible D gene is TRBD1 (6 bases). V was cut by 6 bases and J by 1 base, with 13 bases left in between. The germline V gene has CDR1 MRHNA and CDR2 SNTAGT. CDR3 length: 15 amino acids. The CDR3 reads CASSEGTFSYNEQFF. The CDR3 DNA sequence: TGTGCCAGCAGCGAGGGGACATTTTCCTACAATGAGCAGTTCTTC.